This is a list of T cell receptor beta chains from one sample in a study of post-analysis software for immune sequencing data. TCRdb redid the calling of the PCR reads with MiXCR, one entry per CDR3 protein. In the table there are about 200,000 distinct CDR3 sequences, around 30% of which are singletons. The sequenced material came from blood. The receptors were sampled from a girl between 2 and 17 years old with multiple sclerosis. The CDR3 runs from the conserved cysteine through the conserved F or W. The order of the fields is V gene, D gene, clone size, J gene, CDR3 protein, CDR3 DNA. The D gene is left open where the match is weak. Clone size is shown for a subset of rows, as once, few, many or a class of expanded clone.

>TRBV5-1|-|once|TRBJ2-1
CASNTLGENEQFF
TGCGCCAGCAATACACTAGGAGAGAATGAGCAGTTCTTC
>TRBV2|TRBD2|-|TRBJ2-1
CASSRGTTSSSSYNEQFF
TGTGCCAGCAGCCGCGGGACTACGTCCTCGAGCTCCTACAATGAGCAGTTCTTC
>TRBV20-1|-|once|TRBJ2-1
CSARRQGGNEQFF
TGCAGTGCTCGCCGACAGGGAGGCAATGAGCAGTTCTTC
>TRBV28|-|few|TRBJ2-4
CASSLSQWDIQYF
TGTGCCAGCAGTTTATCTCAGTGGGACATTCAGTACTTC
>TRBV7-8|-|many|TRBJ2-7
CASSLEHSSYEQYF
TGTGCCAGCAGCTTAGAGCACAGCTCCTACGAGCAGTACTTC
>TRBV7-9|-|many|TRBJ2-7
CASSSGNSYEQYF
TGTGCCAGCAGCTCAGGGAACTCCTACGAGCAGTACTTC
>TRBV10-3|TRBD2|many|TRBJ2-5
CAISANPLDGGYTETQYF
TGTGCCATCAGTGCCAACCCTCTGGACGGGGGGTATACAGAGACCCAGTACTTC
>TRBV30|TRBD1|-|TRBJ1-2
CAWSSDRGLSYGYTF
TGTGCCTGGAGTTCCGACAGGGGCCTCTCCTATGGCTACACCTTC
>TRBV20-1|TRBD2|-|TRBJ2-3
CSARGRPSGGTDTQYF
TGCAGTGCTAGGGGGCGTCCTAGCGGAGGCACAGATACGCAGTATTTT
>TRBV7-2|TRBD1|-|TRBJ1-1
CASSHQTGSTEAFF
TGTGCCAGCAGCCACCAGACAGGGTCCACTGAAGCTTTCTTT
>TRBV14|TRBD1|-|TRBJ2-7
CASSLGTGREQYF
TGTGCCAGCAGCCTCGGGACAGGGCGCGAGCAGTACTTC
>TRBV20-1|-|-|TRBJ1-5
CSARPDLRPGQPQHF
TGCAGTGCTAGGCCCGATCTCAGGCCGGGACAGCCCCAGCATTTT
>TRBV5-1|-|-|TRBJ1-1
CASSFSERNTEAFF
TGCGCCAGCAGCTTCAGCGAAAGGAACACTGAAGCTTTCTTT
>TRBV28|-|many|TRBJ1-5
CASSPHGAPQHF
TGTGCCAGCAGTCCCCACGGGGCGCCCCAGCATTTT
>TRBV5-6|-|-|TRBJ2-3
CASSLPGYTDTQYF
TGTGCCAGCAGCTTGCCTGGATACACAGATACGCAGTATTTT
>TRBV7-9|TRBD2|-|TRBJ2-1
CASSSGTSGGPEQFF
TGTGCCAGCAGCTCCGGGACTAGCGGGGGCCCGGAACAGTTCTTC
>TRBV6-5|-|-|TRBJ2-1
CASSLDSTNEQFF
TGTGCCAGCAGCCTGGACTCGACCAATGAGCAGTTCTTC
>TRBV14|TRBD2|-|TRBJ2-1
CASSQQPRGGAKNEQFF
TGTGCCAGCAGCCAACAACCTCGCGGGGGGGCGAAGAATGAGCAGTTCTTC
>TRBV3-1|-|-|TRBJ1-1
CASSPGVPTEAFF
TGTGCCAGCAGCCCTGGGGTCCCCACTGAAGCTTTCTTT
>TRBV9|TRBD2|many|TRBJ2-1
CASSVSSGNHNEQFF
TGTGCCAGCAGCGTATCTAGCGGCAATCACAATGAGCAGTTCTTC
>TRBV20-1|TRBD2|few|TRBJ2-5
CSARGTSGVQETQYF
TGCAGTGCTAGAGGGACTAGCGGGGTACAAGAGACCCAGTACTTC
>TRBV28|-|many|TRBJ2-1
CASSPPQGTIYNEQFF
TGTGCCAGCAGTCCACCGCAGGGGACTATCTACAATGAGCAGTTCTTC
>TRBV12-3/TRBV12-4|-|-|TRBJ1-2
CASSLRGPCGYTF
TGTGCCAGCAGTTTACGGGGGCCCTGTGGCTACACCTTC
>TRBV4-1|-|-|TRBJ1-5
CAGSQSWGRNQPQHF
TGCGCCGGCAGCCAATCTTGGGGCCGCAATCAGCCCCAGCATTTT
>TRBV5-1|-|many|TRBJ2-3
CASSLTSTDTQYF
TGCGCCAGCAGCTTGACAAGCACAGATACGCAGTATTTT
>TRBV12-3/TRBV12-4|-|many|TRBJ1-2
CASSLARGHGYTF
TGTGCCAGCAGTTTAGCGCGTGGGCATGGCTACACCTTC
>TRBV20-1|TRBD2|few|TRBJ2-7
CSATTPGLGSYSEQYF
TGCAGTGCCACCACACCGGGACTAGGTTCTTACAGTGAGCAGTACTTC
>TRBV27|TRBD2|-|TRBJ2-1
CASSLFSVTSEVEQFF
TGTGCCAGCAGTTTATTCTCCGTGACTAGCGAGGTAGAGCAGTTCTTC
>TRBV4-2|-|many|TRBJ2-7
CASSRDSGRRGGYEQYF
TGTGCCAGCAGCCGGGACAGTGGCAGGCGGGGCGGTTACGAGCAGTACTTC
>TRBV20-1|-|few|TRBJ2-1
CSARAKSRIPYNEQFF
TGCAGTGCTAGAGCCAAATCCAGGATACCCTACAATGAGCAGTTCTTC
>TRBV28|TRBD1|many|TRBJ2-7
CASGRGKPYEQYF
TGTGCCAGCGGCAGGGGGAAACCCTACGAGCAGTACTTC
>TRBV10-2|-|many|TRBJ2-1
CASNGRESYNEQFF
TGCGCCAGCAATGGCAGGGAGTCCTACAATGAGCAGTTCTTC
>TRBV24-1|-|many|TRBJ2-7
CATSDPAIPEQYF
TGTGCCACCAGTGACCCGGCGATACCAGAGCAGTACTTC
>TRBV2|TRBD2|-|TRBJ2-3
CASRGLVLSTDTQYF
TGTGCCAGCAGGGGACTAGTTTTGAGCACAGATACGCAGTATTTT
>TRBV20-1|-|-|TRBJ1-5
CSARGGWQGGNQPQHF
TGCAGTGCTAGAGGGGGATGGCAGGGAGGCAATCAGCCCCAGCATTTT
>TRBV3-1|-|-|TRBJ2-7
CASSQVHEQYF
TGTGCCAGCAGCCAAGTCCATGAGCAGTACTTC
>TRBV5-5|-|-|TRBJ2-1
CASSQGGAQINEQFF
TGTGCCAGCAGCCAAGGGGGGGCTCAGATCAATGAGCAGTTCTTC
>TRBV19|-|-|TRBJ1-1
CASSIVSGRVTEAFF
TGTGCCAGTAGTATAGTGAGCGGCAGAGTAACTGAAGCTTTCTTT
>TRBV12-3/TRBV12-4|TRBD2|few|TRBJ2-7
CASSSPGTSVYNEQYF
TGTGCCAGCAGTTCCCCAGGGACTAGCGTATACAATGAGCAGTACTTC
>TRBV7-9|-|-|TRBJ1-4
CASSHRSLGPPDEKLFF
TGTGCCAGCAGCCATAGAAGCCTTGGGCCGCCGGATGAAAAACTGTTTTTT
>TRBV10-1|-|few|TRBJ2-5
CASSESGRFRETQYF
TGCGCCAGCAGTGAGTCGGGACGGTTCCGAGAGACCCAGTACTTC
>TRBV10-3|-|many|TRBJ2-7
CAISESRTLSYEQYF
TGTGCCATCAGTGAGTCGAGGACCTTATCCTACGAGCAGTACTTC
>TRBV15|-|-|TRBJ1-1
CATSRALGTEAFF
TGTGCCACCAGCAGAGCCCTAGGCACTGAAGCTTTCTTT
>TRBV20-1|-|many|TRBJ2-7
CSAADSYEQYF
TGCAGTGCTGCAGACTCCTACGAGCAGTACTTC
>TRBV6-6|-|-|TRBJ1-4
CASGTTTNEKRFF
TGTGCCAGTGGGACCACAACTAATGAAAAACGGTTTTTT
>TRBV6-4|-|many|TRBJ2-1
CASSDEHRPNNEQFF
TGTGCCAGCAGTGACGAGCACCGACCAAACAATGAGCAGTTCTTC
>TRBV30|-|-|TRBJ2-1
CAWRRYNEQFF
TGTGCCTGGAGAAGATACAATGAGCAGTTCTTC
>TRBV12-3/TRBV12-4|-|-|TRBJ2-1
CASSPTVDNEQFF
TGTGCCAGCAGTCCGACAGTGGACAATGAGCAGTTCTTC
>TRBV20-1|-|few|TRBJ2-3
CSARGSAGWIDTQYF
TGCAGTGCTAGAGGGTCGGCGGGGTGGATAGATACGCAGTATTTT
>TRBV29-1|-|many|TRBJ2-6
CSVVVGGGGANVLTF
TGCAGCGTTGTGGTGGGAGGCGGTGGGGCCAACGTCCTGACTTTC
>TRBV12-3/TRBV12-4|-|-|TRBJ2-1
CASSFSRSYNEQFF
TGTGCCAGCAGTTTCTCGCGGTCCTACAATGAGCAGTTCTTC
>TRBV5-1|TRBD1|-|TRBJ2-1
CASSLEDRFHNEQFF
TGCGCCAGCAGCTTGGAGGACAGGTTCCACAATGAGCAGTTCTTC
>TRBV29-1|-|-|TRBJ1-2
CSVAGGAGYGCTF
-
>TRBV5-1|-|-|TRBJ2-1
CASSLGSGQGGEQFF
TGCGCCAGCAGCTTAGGCTCGGGGCAGGGCGGTGAGCAGTTCTTC
>TRBV20-1|-|-|TRBJ2-1
CSAREGAETQFF
TGCAGTGCTAGAGAAGGCGCCGAGACCCAGTTCTTC
>TRBV20-1|-|few|TRBJ2-6
CSARRPGTDSSANVLTF
TGCAGTGCTCGCAGACCCGGGACGGACTCCTCAGCCAACGTCCTGACTTTC
>TRBV15|-|-|TRBJ1-5
CATSRDPSSNQPQHF
TGTGCCACCAGCAGAGATCCCTCTAGCAATCAGCCCCAGCATTTT
>TRBV7-9|-|few|TRBJ1-6
CASTKQGTSPLHF
TGTGCCAGCACCAAACAGGGAACTTCACCCCTCCACTTT
>TRBV2|-|-|TRBJ2-3
CASSVASLVTQYF
TGTGCCAGCAGTGTGGCCTCGCTCGTTACGCAGTATTTT
>TRBV20-1|-|few|TRBJ2-3
CSPRLIRGPDTQYF
TGCAGTCCCCGACTCATCCGAGGTCCAGATACGCAGTATTTT